The text below deals with one TCR beta chain. These data belong to a study of T cells after somatic rescue of genetic block. The CDR3 is made up of 18 amino acids. Germline trimming cut 5 bases from V and 2 bases from J; bases unmatched to any gene: 15. Germline-derived CDR1 and CDR2 are KGHSH and LQKENI. Only in-frame clones appear in the TCRdb table, and some are missing; sequencing was by immunoSEQ multiplex PCR. The table includes some 70,000 clones, more than 75% detected once. The material sequenced was peripheral blood mononuclear cells (PBMCs). The receptor was derived from a man aged 25-40 years. This chain joins TRBV18 and TRBJ2-5; 9 bases are a match to TRBD1. CDR3 sequence (DNA): TGTGCCAGCTCATCCGGACTATGGGACAGGGACGGTCAAGAGACCCAGTACTTC. Amino acids: CASSSGLWDRDGQETQYF.